The 22 T cell receptor beta chains presented below share a single source sample, sequenced in a study of CD8+ T cells in alopecia areata. In each case, RNA was isolated and then reverse transcribed into cDNA as the sequencing template. Produced via immunoSEQ multiplex PCR; TCRdb's table is partial and in-frame only. The sample records roughly 40,000 clones, about nine tenths being singletons. Treatment defined: oral pan-JAK inhibitor, 5-10 mg twice daily. The sample here was CD8+ T cells sorted from blood, taken at week 24, from a patient treated with tofacitinib. Receptor source: a human donor with alopecia areata.

The chain couples TRBV4-1 to TRBJ2-7; D remains ambiguous. The CDR3 spans 15 residues. Trimming took off 0 bases at V and 2 bases at J, with 11 bases between the two ends. Germline V gene data show CDR1 as MGHRA and CDR2 as YSYEKL. In DNA, the CDR3 is TGCGCCAGCAGCCAAGAATCCGACGGACCCTACGAGCAGTACTTC. Translated, it gives CASSQESDGPYEQYF.

V and J are TRBV7-9 and TRBJ1-1; D may be TRBD1 (6 bases). V was cut by 5 bases and J by 3 bases, with 28 bases left in between. The CDR3 contains 19 residues. Germline-derived CDR1 and CDR2 are SEHNR and FQNEAQ (reference sequence). The CDR3 reads CASSPPSAHRVRGDTEAFF. The CDR3 region has the DNA TGTGCCAGCAGCCCCCCCTCAGCACACAGGGTTCGGGGCGACACTGAAGCTTTCTTT.

V is TRBV27 and J is TRBJ2-3; D might be TRBD2 (6 bases). Germline assignment: CDR1 MNHEY and CDR2 SMNVEV (reference sequence). Deletions cut 5 bases from V and 6 bases from J, with 12 bases between. This CDR3 spans 13 amino acids. The CDR3 nucleotides read TGTGCCAGCAGTATCGGGGGACCCGATACGCAGTATTTT. Protein product: CASSIGGPDTQYF.

This chain joins TRBV7-9 and TRBJ2-3, with 11 nucleotides matching TRBD2. CDR3 length: 17 amino acids. Germline V gene data show CDR1 as SEHNR and CDR2 as FQNEAQ (reference sequence). Germline trimming cut 7 bases from V and 4 bases from J; bases unmatched to any gene: 13. For the CDR3, the DNA is TGTGCCAGCACCAAACGTACGACTAGCGGGGACGCAGATACGCAGTATTTT. Protein sequence: CASTKRTTSGDADTQYF.

A few counts support this clone. This chain links TRBV10-3 with TRBJ2-1; D possibly corresponds to TRBD1 (6 bases). Trimming pared 8 bases from V and 4 bases from J, leaving 12 bases between. Germline assignment: CDR1 ENHRY and CDR2 SYGVKD. The CDR3 contains 13 residues. The DNA for the CDR3 is TGTGCCATCGGTACAGGGACGTACAATGAGCAGTTCTTC. Protein: CAIGTGTYNEQFF.

For the CDR3, the DNA is TGTGCCAGCAGCTCACCAGAACTATATTACACTGAAGCTTTCTTT. It is translated as CASSSPELYYTEAFF. The gene calls are TRBV7-9 and TRBJ1-1; no clear D. Germline CDR1 and CDR2: SEHNR and FQNEAQ (reference sequence). The CDR3 runs to 15 residues. V was pared by 4 bases and J by 3 bases, with 15 bases between.

This rearrangement joins TRBV5-1 to TRBJ2-1; the D gene is possibly TRBD1 (6 bases). This CDR3 is built from 13 residues. Germline lookup yields CDR1 SGHRS and CDR2 YFSETQ. Trimming removed 3 bases at V and 5 bases at J, with 9 bases between. The CDR3 reads CASSSGQNNEQFF. CDR3 nucleotides: TGCGCCAGCAGCTCCGGACAGAACAATGAGCAGTTCTTC.

CDR3 coding DNA: TGCAGCGTTGAAGAGCTTAGCACGAACACCGGGGAGCTGTTTTTT. Translated: CSVEELSTNTGELFF. V gene TRBV29-1 combines with J gene TRBJ2-2; D uncertain. Between the trimmed V and J ends, which lost 0 bases and 0 bases, there was a span of 8 bases. The germline CDR1 and CDR2 sequences are SQVTM and ANQGSEA. CDR3 length: 15 residues.

The DNA for the CDR3 is TGTGCCAGCAGTTTATCAGGGCACACTGAAGCTTTCTTT. It is translated as CASSLSGHTEAFF. The J gene is TRBJ1-1, the V gene TRBV27; D ambiguous. This CDR3 has 13 residues. Germline CDR1 is MNHEY and CDR2 is SMNVEV (reference sequence). V was trimmed by 0 bases and J by 3 bases, leaving 5 bases between them.

The chain joins TRBV19 to TRBJ2-7; TRBD2 is a possible D gene (5 bases). The ends were cut back, 5 bases at V and 2 bases at J, with 16 bases in the middle. Per the germline V gene, CDR1 is LNHDA and CDR2 is SQIVND (reference sequence). CDR3 length equals 15 residues. CDR3 DNA sequence: TGTGCCAGTAGTCCCGACTACCGCGCGGCCTACGAGCAGTACTTC. Translated, it gives CASSPDYRAAYEQYF.

This clone was seen a single time. The chain has TRBV27 and TRBJ2-2; the D is unclear. The germline V gene encodes CDR1 MNHEY and CDR2 SMNVEV (reference sequence). This CDR3 is 13 amino acids long. The CDR3 DNA reads as TGTGGTTCGCGGCGTCGGAACACCGGGGAGCTGTTTTTT. This sequence encodes CGSRRRNTGELFF.

V is TRBV4-3 and J is TRBJ2-5, with TRBD2 as a possible D gene (6 bases). Per germline, CDR1 LGHNA and CDR2 YSLEER. The CDR3 contains 17 residues. Trimming shortened V by 0 bases and J by 5 bases, and 19 bases separated the two germline ends. The CDR3 region is CASSQDDAWRGGETQYF. The CDR3 region has the DNA TGCGCCAGCAGCCAAGATGATGCGTGGAGAGGAGGGGAGACCCAGTACTTC.

This sequence joins TRBV28 and TRBJ2-6, with TRBD2 identical over 7 bases. Germline CDR1 is MDHEN and CDR2 is SYDVKM. The CDR3 runs to 16 residues. V was pared by 7 bases and J by 3 bases, with 9 bases of the junction left unmatched. DNA for the CDR3: TGTGCCAGCACTATCCTACGGGGGGATGGGGCCAACGTCCTGACTTTC. It specifies CASTILRGDGANVLTF.

V gene TRBV7-9 combines with J gene TRBJ2-5; tentatively, D is TRBD1 (6 bases). The CDR3 is 14 residues long. CDR1 and CDR2 from the germline V gene are SEHNR and FQNEAQ (reference sequence). V was trimmed by 2 bases and J by 0 bases, leaving 7 bases between them. The CDR3 reads CASSLRGNQETQYF. The CDR3 DNA reads as TGTGCCAGCAGCTTAAGGGGGAACCAAGAGACCCAGTACTTC.

V is TRBV4-1 and J is TRBJ1-2, with a possible D match to TRBD1 (6 bases). This CDR3 contains 13 residues. CDR1 and CDR2 (germline): MGHRA, YSYEKL. Deletions cut 3 bases from V and 6 bases from J, with 11 bases between. CDR3: CASSQQGIDGYTF. The CDR3 DNA reads as TGCGCCAGCAGCCAGCAGGGGATTGATGGCTACACCTTC.

DNA for the CDR3: TGTGCCAGCAGTCTCCCGCCAGACTCTGGGGCCAACGTCCTGACTTTC. It translates to CASSLPPDSGANVLTF. The chain combines TRBV27 with TRBJ2-6; D is unresolved. This CDR3 has 16 amino acids. CDR1 and CDR2 from the germline V gene are MNHEY and SMNVEV (reference sequence). V was clipped by 5 bases and J by 0 bases, with 11 bases between them.

The CDR3 DNA reads as TGTGCCAGCAGTTATAACCTAGCGGGCCTCTACAATGAGCAGTTCTTC. Translated: CASSYNLAGLYNEQFF. The chain has TRBV6-6 and TRBJ2-1; 8 bases match TRBD2. Trimming removed 3 bases from V and 3 bases from J; junction bases left unmatched: 7. This CDR3 spans 16 amino acids. CDR1 MNHNY and CDR2 SVGAGI come from the germline V gene (reference sequence).

CDR3 bases: TGCGCCAGCAGCACGACTGGGAAGCAGTTCTTC. This translates into CASSTTGKQFF. The rearrangement uses TRBV5-1 and TRBJ2-1, with D unclear. The ends were cut back, 4 bases at V and 11 bases at J, with 10 bases in the middle. This CDR3 comprises 11 residues. The V gene's germline CDR1 is SGHRS and CDR2 YFSETQ. The whole variable domain, remainder taken from reference TRBV5-1 and TRBJ2-1, is KAGVTQTPRYLIKTRGQQVTLSCSPISGHRSVSWYQQTPGQGLQFLFEYFSETQRNKGNFPGRFSGRQFSNSRSEMNVSTLELGDSALYLCASSTTGKQFFGPGTRLTVL.

The chain joins TRBV5-1 to TRBJ2-5, with D uncertain. The last part of the DNA fits TRBJ2-7 better; the J call may be wrong. The CDR3 loop spans 13 amino acids. Per the germline V gene, CDR1 is SGHRS and CDR2 is YFSETQ. CDR3 nucleotide sequence: TGCGCCAGCAGCTTAGACAACTCCTACGAGCAGTACTTC. Translation: CASSLDNSYEQYF.

V is TRBV23-1 and J is TRBJ2-7; D remains ambiguous. TRBV23-1 is an open reading frame, and its role is uncertain. Trimming stripped 8 bases from V and 1 base from J, with 12 bases between. The CDR3 has 13 residues. The CDR3 protein is CASGYRISYEQYF. As DNA, the CDR3 is TGCGCCAGCGGCTACAGAATTTCCTACGAGCAGTACTTC.

This chain joins TRBV7-8 and TRBJ2-7; D is perhaps TRBD1 or TRBD2 (5 bases each). This CDR3 is 15 amino acids long. From germline, CDR1 is SGHVS and CDR2 FQNEAQ. Between the trimmed V and J ends, which lost 0 bases and 0 bases, there was a span of 9 bases. CDR3 DNA sequence: TGTGCCAGCAGCTTAGCGGGACGGACCTCCTACGAGCAGTACTTC. It translates to CASSLAGRTSYEQYF.

CDR3 region: CASSLKGRETQYF. The CDR3 nucleotides are TGTGCCAGCAGCTTAAAAGGGCGAGAGACCCAGTACTTC. The chain combines TRBV13 with TRBJ2-5; unclear D gene. The CDR3 consists of 13 residues. CDR1 and CDR2 (germline): PRHDT, FYEKMQ (reference sequence). V lost 2 bases and J lost 4, with 8 bases in between.